Below are 14 T cell receptor beta chains sequenced from a single sample in a study of T-cell reconstitution after alpha-beta-depleted transplantation in children. It was with unique molecular identifiers that the TCRbeta library was prepared. TCRdb re-derived calls from the PCR reads in MiXCR, one entry per CDR3 protein. There are approximately 230,000 distinct CDR3 sequences in the sample; roughly a quarter occur only once, and more than 2% lies in the top ten. Sequences were derived from PBMCs, sampled before TCRalphabeta/CD19-depleted stem cell transplant. The receptors shown here come from a girl aged 2-10 years with Fanconi anemia, due to receive a stem cell transplant.

This rearrangement joins TRBV20-1 to TRBJ1-5; D is undetermined. Germline-derived CDR1 and CDR2 are DFQATT and SNEGSKA (reference sequence). The CDR3 is 12 residues long. V shed 3 bases and J shed 5 bases, with 8 bases lying between them. The CDR3 region has the DNA TGCAGTGCTAGGAGGAGGGATCAGCCCCAGCATTTT. Protein sequence: CSARRRDQPQHF.

Ten or more counts support this clonotype. The chain couples TRBV20-1 to TRBJ2-3, with 12 bases fitting TRBD2. The V segment lost 4 bases and the J segment 2 bases; nucleotides outside the gene matches: 4. This CDR3 spans 15 amino acids. Germline V gene lookup returns CDR1 DFQATT and CDR2 SNEGSKA (reference sequence). The CDR3 here is CSAKRTSGDTDTQYF. The CDR3 DNA reads as TGCAGTGCTAAGCGGACTAGCGGGGACACAGATACGCAGTATTTT.

This clonotype was counted only a few times. The rearrangement links TRBV20-1 to TRBJ2-1; 7 nucleotides match TRBD2. V shed 2 bases and J 4 bases; nucleotides not matched to a gene: 11. Germline V gene lookup returns CDR1 DFQATT and CDR2 SNEGSKA (reference sequence). CDR3 length equals 16 residues. The CDR3 reads CSARSAWTSGYNEQFF. As DNA, the CDR3 is TGCAGTGCTAGATCGGCGTGGACTAGTGGTTACAATGAGCAGTTCTTC.

The V gene is TRBV20-1, the J gene TRBJ2-3, with D possibly matching TRBD2 (6 bases). Germline-derived CDR1 and CDR2 are DFQATT and SNEGSKA (reference sequence). V lost 1 base and J lost 6, with 8 bases in between. The CDR3 contains 12 residues. In DNA form, the CDR3 reads TGCAGTGCTAGAGCGGGAGTCGATACGCAGTATTTT. Translation: CSARAGVDTQYF.

This sequence joins TRBV29-1 and TRBJ2-5; D call uncertain. Trimming removed 4 bases from V and 6 bases from J, with 6 bases in between. This CDR3 region has 10 residues. Germline CDR1 SQVTM, CDR2 ANQGSEA. CDR3 residues: CSVAWQTQYF. The DNA for the CDR3 is TGCAGCGTTGCATGGCAGACCCAGTACTTC.

This clonotype was seen only a few times. The chain is built from TRBV20-1 and TRBJ2-1; no clear D gene. The V end lost 3 bases, the J end lost 3 bases, and 15 bases lay between the germline ends. Looked up from germline, CDR1 is DFQATT and CDR2 is SNEGSKA (reference sequence). This CDR3 is 15 amino acids long. In DNA form, the CDR3 reads TGCAGTGCTAGGCCAGTGGCTGCTGGCTACAATGAGCAGTTCTTC. This translates into CSARPVAAGYNEQFF.

In this sample, this clonotype turned up many times. The DNA of the CDR3 is TGTGCCTCGACTAGTAAAGAATCCTACGAGCAGTACTTC. Its translation is CASTSKESYEQYF. The chain has TRBV19 and TRBJ2-7, with D perhaps matching TRBD2 (6 bases). Deletions cut 11 bases from V and 1 base from J, with 15 bases between. Germline CDR1 is LNHDA and CDR2 is SQIVND (reference sequence). The CDR3 consists of 13 residues.

The chain recombines TRBV7-2 with TRBJ2-5; D unclear. Trimming took 0 bases from V and 5 from J, leaving 7 bases between them. Germline V CDR1 and CDR2: SGHTA, FQGNSA. The CDR3 totals 13 residues. The CDR3 reads CASSLASWETQYF. In DNA, the CDR3 is TGTGCCAGCAGCTTAGCTAGTTGGGAGACCCAGTACTTC. Full variable domain (outside the CDR3, taken from reference TRBV7-2 and TRBJ2-5): GAGVSQSPSNKVTEKGKDVELRCDPISGHTALYWYRQSLGQGLEFLIYFQGNSAPDKSGLPSDRFSAERTGGSVSTLTIQRTQQEDSAVYLCASSLASWETQYFGPGTRLLVL.

This clonotype was detected a few times. The chain carries TRBV7-7 and TRBJ2-1, with a possible D match to TRBD1 (6 bases). CDR1 SSHAT and CDR2 FNYEAQ come from the germline V gene (reference sequence). The CDR3 runs to 17 residues. V was pared by 5 bases and J by 4 bases, with 21 bases between. The CDR3 region is CASSPSDRFGVYNEQFF. The CDR3 DNA is TGTGCCAGCAGCCCATCCGACAGGTTTGGGGTTTACAATGAGCAGTTCTTC.

This clonotype was seen more than once but under ten times. The chain combines TRBV7-9 with TRBJ2-7; D is unclear. The germline V gene encodes CDR1 SEHNR and CDR2 FQNEAQ (reference sequence). The CDR3 length is 15 residues. V lost 3 bases and J 2 bases, leaving 14 bases between the germline ends. The CDR3 coding sequence is TGTGCCAGCAGCTTTGGGGTTTGGCAGGCCTACGAGCAGTACTTC. It yields the protein CASSFGVWQAYEQYF.

This clonotype has a handful of counts. This rearrangement joins TRBV5-5 to TRBJ2-3; TRBD1 is a possible D gene (7 bases). The CDR3 sequence is 16 residues long. Trimming shortened V by 3 bases and J by 5 bases, and 19 bases separated the two germline ends. CDR1 and CDR2 (germline): SGHKS, YYEKEE (reference sequence). This CDR3 reads CASSWPGVGGGDTQYF. CDR3 bases: TGTGCCAGCAGCTGGCCGGGGGTAGGGGGCGGAGATACGCAGTATTTT.

This clonotype was counted at least ten times. The V gene is TRBV10-3, the J gene TRBJ1-1; tentatively, D is TRBD1 (5 bases). The CDR3 has 14 residues. Germline V lookup: CDR1 ENHRY, CDR2 SYGVKD. V lost 8 bases to trimming and J lost 0 bases, with 13 bases between them. The CDR3 is CAIGAGNLNTEAFF. In DNA form, the CDR3 reads TGTGCCATCGGTGCAGGGAACCTGAACACTGAAGCTTTCTTT.

There are many counts of this clonotype. The chain is built from TRBV12-3 or TRBV12-4 and TRBJ2-3; no definite D call. Between the trimmed V and J ends, which lost 11 bases and 8 bases, there was a span of 11 bases. This CDR3 contains 10 residues. The CDR3 sequence: CASGLFTQYF. The CDR3 DNA sequence: TGTGCCTCCGGCCTGTTTACGCAGTATTTT.

This clonotype was counted only a few times. The CDR3 DNA follows: TGCAGCGTTAGGACAGCAACTAATGAAAAACTGTTTTTT. Its protein product is CSVRTATNEKLFF. The J gene is TRBJ1-4, the V gene TRBV29-1, with D possibly being TRBD1 (6 bases). The CDR3 has 13 residues. Germline-derived CDR1 and CDR2 are SQVTM and ANQGSEA. V lost 5 bases to trimming and J lost 0 bases, with 7 bases between them. Full variable domain (missing parts from reference TRBV29-1 and TRBJ1-4): SAVISQKPSRDICQRGTSLTIQCQVDSQVTMMFWYRQQPGQSLTLIATANQGSEATYESGFVIDKFPISRPNLTFSTLTVSNMSPEDSSIYLCSVRTATNEKLFFGSGTQLSVL.